Included here is one T cell receptor beta chain sequence, with context. Its antigen is undetermined. Trimming left V 3 bases short and J 10 bases short, with 19 bases between. This CDR3 spans 13 amino acids. Per the germline V gene, CDR1 is GTSNPN and CDR2 is SVGIG (reference sequence). These data originate in a study of lymphopenia after photon versus proton radiotherapy. General study results and limits: In patients who died, overall survival fell as post-nadir TCR diversity dropped more.

This table comes from immunoSEQ multiplex PCR, and its TCRdb copy is limited to in-frame clones, with some not included. The sample shows approximately 35,000 clones, under 90% of them seen only once. The material was peripheral blood, obtained from a patient treated with photon-based radiotherapy. The source of this sequence is a woman between 50 and 59 years old with pancreatic cancer. The J gene is TRBJ2-7, the V gene TRBV30; perhaps TRBD1 as D (6 bases). The CDR3 DNA reads TGTGCCTGGAGAAATTCGCACAGGGTTGGTCAGTACTTC. Encoded protein: CAWRNSHRVGQYF.